Below are 32 T cell receptor beta chains sequenced from a single sample in a study of cytomegalovirus exposure and HLA in healthy donors. Primers included in the PCR were 60 Vbeta and 13 Jbeta primers. Generated by immunoSEQ multiplex PCR, the TCRdb table keeps only in-frame clones and is missing some. The sample has roughly 200,000 clones; roughly four fifths are singletons. The sequencing sample was made of PBMCs. These receptors originate from a man aged 25-45 years in good health and CMV-seronegative.

The rearrangement joins TRBV9 to TRBJ2-7, with D possibly TRBD2 on 5 matching bases. The CDR3 runs 15 residues. CDR1 is SGDLS and CDR2 is YYNGEE in the germline V gene. The V end was cut by 0 bases, the J end by 6 bases, with 16 bases between. The CDR3 bases are TGTGCCAGCAGCGTAGACGGGATGGCGGTAGGCGAGCAGTACTTC. As protein: CASSVDGMAVGEQYF.

The chain recombines TRBV28 with TRBJ2-7, with 8 bases fitting TRBD1. CDR1 and CDR2 (germline): MDHEN, SYDVKM. V was pared by 6 bases and J by 2 bases, with 9 bases of the junction left unmatched. The length of the CDR3 is 15 residues. This chain's CDR3 is CASSTGTGLAYEQYF. For the CDR3, the DNA is TGTGCCAGCAGCACCGGGACAGGCCTAGCCTACGAGCAGTACTTC.

The chain has TRBV2 and TRBJ2-1, with D maybe TRBD2 (7 bases). The V end lost 4 bases, the J end lost 6 bases, and 13 bases lay between the germline ends. The CDR3 length is 14 residues. Germline V lookup: CDR1 SNHLY, CDR2 FYNNEI. The CDR3 reads CASSVLGGANEQFF. In DNA, the CDR3 is TGTGCCAGCAGTGTATTGGGGGGGGCCAATGAGCAGTTCTTC.

The chain is built from TRBV29-1 and TRBJ2-7; the D gene is possibly TRBD1 (6 bases). Germline V gene data show CDR1 as SQVTM and CDR2 as ANQGSEA. The length of the CDR3 is 13 residues. The V end was cut by 6 bases, the J end by 7 bases, with 19 bases between. CDR3 amino acids: CSVAPTGSWEQYF. Here the CDR3 DNA reads TGCAGCGTCGCGCCTACAGGGTCTTGGGAGCAGTACTTC.

There are a few counts of this clone. The chain is built from TRBV4-1 and TRBJ2-5; the D gene is possibly TRBD2 (6 bases). This CDR3 spans 14 amino acids. Trimming shortened V by 3 bases and J by 3 bases, and 11 bases separated the two germline ends. CDR1 MGHRA and CDR2 YSYEKL come from the germline V gene. The DNA of the CDR3 is TGCGCCAGCAGCCAGGGACTTGGGGAAGAGACCCAGTACTTC. Translation: CASSQGLGEETQYF.

The rearrangement uses TRBV10-2 and TRBJ2-1; TRBD1 matches 7 bases. The J segment lost 0 bases and the V segment lost 5 bases, leaving 16 bases of the junction unmatched. The CDR3 is 19 residues long. The germline V gene encodes CDR1 WSHSY and CDR2 SAAADI. CDR3 amino acids: CASSIATRGQASSYNEQFF. The CDR3, as DNA: TGCGCCAGCAGTATAGCGACGAGAGGACAGGCGAGCTCCTACAATGAGCAGTTCTTC.

The genes are TRBV12-5 and TRBJ2-1; 7 nucleotides align to TRBD2. This CDR3 has 15 residues. V shed 7 bases, J shed 3 bases, and the junction held 9 bases outside the gene matches. Germline V gives CDR1 LGHNT, CDR2 FRNRAP. The DNA of the CDR3 is TGTGCTAGTGCGGGTGGCAAGCGGGACTACAATGAGCAGTTCTTC. This codes for CASAGGKRDYNEQFF.

The V and J genes are TRBV11-2 and TRBJ1-4; 7 nucleotides match TRBD1. Trimming removed 5 bases from V and 8 bases from J; junction bases left unmatched: 8. Germline CDR1 and CDR2: SGHAT and FQNNGV. The CDR3 has 14 amino acids. The CDR3 DNA sequence: TGTGCCAGCAGCCCGATCGGACAGGTCGAAAAACTGTTTTTT. It codes for CASSPIGQVEKLFF.

This clone was seen just once. The chain employs TRBV29-1 and TRBJ1-4; 8 bases are shared with TRBD1. Looked up from germline, CDR1 is SQVTM and CDR2 is ANQGSEA. This CDR3 has 13 amino acids. V gave up 2 bases and J gave up 11 bases; unmatched junction bases: 7. In DNA, the CDR3 is TGCAGCGTTGAATTCCAGGGGGCTCTGAAACTGTTTTTT. Protein product: CSVEFQGALKLFF.

CDR3: CASSLSAGVAGYTF. CDR3 coding DNA: TGTGCCAGCAGTTTATCAGCCGGGGTGGCGGGCTACACCTTC. This chain connects TRBV27 to TRBJ1-2; D is unclear. The CDR3 runs 14 residues. Germline V gene lookup returns CDR1 MNHEY and CDR2 SMNVEV (reference sequence). The ends were cut back, 0 bases at V and 8 bases at J, with 13 bases in the middle.

The rearrangement joins TRBV7-9 to TRBJ2-3; tentatively, D is TRBD1 (6 bases). The CDR3 is 14 amino acids. V was pared by 0 bases and J by 10 bases, with 14 bases between. CDR1 SEHNR and CDR2 FQNEAQ come from the germline V gene (reference sequence). CDR3 sequence (DNA): TGTGCCAGCAGCTTAGCGGGACAAAGTCTCTCGCAGTATTTT. Translation: CASSLAGQSLSQYF.

This clone was detected once. J is TRBJ1-5 and V is TRBV19, with TRBD1 matching over 7 bases. V lost 0 bases to trimming and J lost 6 bases; unmatched junction nucleotides: 8. The CDR3 is made up of 16 amino acids. CDR1 is LNHDA and CDR2 is SQIVND in the germline V gene (reference sequence). CDR3 DNA sequence: TGTGCCAGTAGTATAGATGCTGACAGGGTCGGTCAGCCCCAGCATTTT. Protein product: CASSIDADRVGQPQHF.

This clone was picked up one time. CDR3 bases: TGTGCCAGCAGCCAAGTAGGAGGACTAGCGGGAGTCCAAGAGACCCAGTACTTC. It encodes CASSQVGGLAGVQETQYF. V and J are TRBV14 and TRBJ2-5; TRBD2 agrees at 13 bases. Looked up from germline, CDR1 is SGHDN and CDR2 is FVKESK. V gave up 1 base and J gave up 1 base; unmatched junction bases: 6. The CDR3 extends over 18 amino acids. The variable domain in full, completed from reference TRBV14 and TRBJ2-5, reads EAGVTQFPSHSVIEKGQTVTLRCDPISGHDNLYWYRRVMGKEIKFLLHFVKESKQDESGMPNNRFLAERTGGTYSTLKVQPAELEDSGVYFCASSQVGGLAGVQETQYFGPGTRLLVL.

The chain recombines TRBV2 with TRBJ2-5; 13 bases align to TRBD2. The V gene end was trimmed by 3 bases and the J gene end by 5 bases; junction bases not matched to a gene: 6. The CDR3 sequence is 16 residues long. CDR1 and CDR2 (germline): SNHLY, FYNNEI. The CDR3 sequence: CASSDTSGRAAETQYF. DNA for the CDR3: TGTGCCAGCAGTGACACTAGCGGGAGGGCCGCGGAGACCCAGTACTTC. The whole variable domain, remainder taken from reference TRBV2 and TRBJ2-5, is EPEVTQTPSHQVTQMGQEVILRCVPISNHLYFYWYRQILGQKVEFLVSFYNNEISEKSEIFDDQFSVERPDGSNFTLKIRSTKLEDSAMYFCASSDTSGRAAETQYFGPGTRLLVL.

The V call is TRBV6-4, the J call TRBJ2-2, with a tentative D call TRBD1 (6 bases). The CDR3 runs 14 residues. Germline V gene lookup returns CDR1 MRHNA and CDR2 SNTAGT. Between the trimmed V and J ends, which lost 6 bases and 4 bases, there was a span of 12 bases. This CDR3 reads CASSEQGFTGELFF. The CDR3 region has the DNA TGTGCCAGCAGCGAACAGGGTTTCACCGGGGAGCTGTTTTTT.

The genes are TRBV28 and TRBJ2-7; D may be TRBD1 (6 bases). Germline loops: CDR1 MDHEN, CDR2 SYDVKM. The CDR3 has 11 residues. The ends were cut back, 7 bases at V and 6 bases at J, with 10 bases in the middle. The CDR3 sequence is CASKDSREQYF. The CDR3 region has the DNA TGTGCCAGCAAGGACAGTCGCGAGCAGTACTTC.

This clone was counted only a few times. The same CDR3 also results from other DNA sequences found in this sample. This sequence joins TRBV2 and TRBJ2-7, with D possibly being TRBD1 (6 bases). Trimming removed 6 bases from V and 5 bases from J, with 11 bases in between. In germline, CDR1 is SNHLY, CDR2 FYNNEI. The CDR3 has 12 residues. DNA of the CDR3: TGTGCCAGCAGGCAGACAGGTAACGAGCAGTACTTC. Its protein product is CASRQTGNEQYF.

This rearrangement joins TRBV4-1 to TRBJ2-5; D might be TRBD2 (5 bases). The germline V gene has CDR1 MGHRA and CDR2 YSYEKL. V lost 0 bases and J 5 bases, leaving 13 bases between the germline ends. The CDR3 runs 15 residues. The CDR3 DNA is TGCGCCAGCAGCCAAGAGTGGACTCCCGGGGAGACCCAGTACTTC. Its translation is CASSQEWTPGETQYF.

The chain couples TRBV19 to TRBJ2-1, with 8 bases lining up with TRBD1. The CDR3 has 14 amino acids. The germline V gene has CDR1 LNHDA and CDR2 SQIVND (reference sequence). Unmatched junction bases numbered 10, after V lost 6 bases and J lost 9 bases. CDR3 nucleotide sequence: TGTGCCAGTAGCCGAAACCAGGGGACAGGTGAGCAGTTCTTC. Its translation: CASSRNQGTGEQFF.

This clone was picked up a small number of times. This chain links TRBV29-1 with TRBJ2-7, with TRBD2 matching 13 bases. This CDR3 has 16 amino acids. The V segment lost 3 bases and the J segment 7 bases; nucleotides outside the gene matches: 12. Germline CDR1 and CDR2: SQVTM and ANQGSEA. CDR3 nucleotide sequence: TGCAGCGTTGAGTCTGGACTAGCGGGAGTCCCGGGGGAGCAGTACTTC. This codes for CSVESGLAGVPGEQYF.

The chain couples TRBV2 to TRBJ1-4; a possible D gene is TRBD1 (5 bases). CDR3 length equals 14 residues. Germline V CDR1 and CDR2: SNHLY, FYNNEI. V was shortened by 4 bases and J by 4 bases, with 10 bases between the two germline ends. CDR3 amino acids: CASSGGTHNEKLFF. CDR3 nucleotides: TGTGCCAGCAGTGGCGGGACCCATAATGAAAAACTGTTTTTT.

This clone was picked up one time. J is TRBJ2-7 and V is TRBV25-1; maybe TRBD1 (6 bases). This CDR3 is 15 amino acids long. The V and J ends lost 7 bases and 9 bases respectively, with 25 bases between them. Germline CDR1 reads MGHDK; CDR2 reads SYGVNS. CDR3 residues: CASTGYRDIRNGQYF. The CDR3 region has the DNA TGTGCCAGCACTGGTTACCGGGACATACGAAACGGGCAGTACTTC.

J is TRBJ2-5 and V is TRBV6-1; no reliable D call. V shed 2 bases and J shed 2 bases, with 9 bases lying between them. Germline V gives CDR1 MNHNS, CDR2 SASEGT. The CDR3 sequence is 14 residues long. CDR3 amino acids: CASSELRSQETQYF. The DNA of the CDR3 is TGTGCCAGCAGTGAACTACGGTCTCAAGAGACCCAGTACTTC.

V usage is TRBV6-1 and J usage is TRBJ2-4; the match to TRBD1 covers 7 bases. V trimming: 6 bases; J trimming: 2 bases; junction bases outside the gene matches: 4. The CDR3 length is 14 residues. The germline V gene encodes CDR1 MNHNS and CDR2 SASEGT. The CDR3: CASRPTGTKNIQYF. CDR3 nucleotides: TGTGCCAGCAGACCGACAGGGACCAAAAACATTCAGTACTTC.

The chain is built from TRBV27 and TRBJ2-5, with TRBD2 identical over 7 bases. The CDR3 covers 15 residues. Germline trimming cut 6 bases from V and 11 bases from J; bases unmatched to any gene: 18. The V gene's germline CDR1 is MNHEY and CDR2 SMNVEV (reference sequence). CDR3 in DNA: TGTGCCAGCAGATCCTTCGGGGCGGGAGCTGGGGAGCAGTACTTC. It codes for CASRSFGAGAGEQYF.

The gene calls are TRBV5-5 and TRBJ2-6; 10 positions match TRBD1. The CDR3 loop spans 16 amino acids. Germline V gene sequence: CDR1 SGHKS, CDR2 YYEKEE (reference sequence). Losses at the gene ends were 4 bases for V and 2 bases for J; bases not matched to a gene: 3. CDR3 sequence reads: CASSTGTGAGANVLTF. The CDR3, as DNA: TGTGCCAGCAGCACCGGGACAGGGGCTGGGGCCAACGTCCTGACTTTC.

This chain links TRBV18 with TRBJ2-7; 7 nucleotides line up with TRBD1. This CDR3 contains 15 residues. V gave up 2 bases and J gave up 3 bases; unmatched junction bases: 7. The germline gives CDR1 KGHSH, CDR2 LQKENI. The CDR3, as DNA: TGTGCCAGCTCACCATTGGGACAGACCTTCTACGAGCAGTACTTC. It is translated as CASSPLGQTFYEQYF.

This rearrangement joins TRBV18 to TRBJ2-5; tentatively, D is TRBD2 (6 bases). V shed 6 bases and J shed 4 bases, with 15 bases lying between them. CDR1 is KGHSH and CDR2 is LQKENI in the germline V gene. This CDR3 comprises 14 residues. This CDR3 reads CASSPGLEGETQYF. The DNA for the CDR3 is TGTGCCAGCTCCCCGGGACTTGAGGGAGAGACCCAGTACTTC.

This clone has a handful of counts. V gene TRBV11-3 combines with J gene TRBJ2-2; D gene uncertain. Looked up from germline, CDR1 is SGHNT and CDR2 is YENEEA. V was trimmed by 5 bases and J by 0 bases, leaving 7 bases between them. The CDR3 extends over 14 amino acids. CDR3 in DNA: TGTGCCAGCAGCCCGGTTCCGAACACCGGGGAGCTGTTTTTT. This codes for CASSPVPNTGELFF.

This clone has more than one count but fewer than ten. This chain links TRBV5-4 with TRBJ2-5; TRBD2 matches at 10 bases. Unmatched junction bases numbered 6, after V lost 4 bases and J lost 0 bases. The CDR3 is made up of 16 amino acids. In germline, CDR1 is SGHNT, CDR2 YYREEE (reference sequence). CDR3 nucleotide sequence: TGTGCCAGCAGCCTGGGGACTAGCGTATACCAAGAGACCCAGTACTTC. Amino acid sequence: CASSLGTSVYQETQYF.

This chain uses TRBV6-1 with TRBJ2-5; no definite D call. This CDR3 comprises 13 residues. The germline V gene encodes CDR1 MNHNS and CDR2 SASEGT. Between the trimmed V and J ends, which lost 1 base and 5 bases, there was a span of 8 bases. The CDR3 is CASSEGSWETQYF. CDR3 coding DNA: TGTGCCAGCAGTGAAGGTAGCTGGGAGACCCAGTACTTC.

This clone was counted once. This chain links TRBV27 with TRBJ2-7; 7 bases map to TRBD2. Trimming at V came to 3 bases and at J to 2 bases, leaving 4 bases not matched to a gene. The CDR3 contains 14 residues. The germline V gene encodes CDR1 MNHEY and CDR2 SMNVEV (reference sequence). CDR3 in amino acids: CASSFSGWAYEQYF. For the CDR3, the DNA is TGTGCCAGCAGTTTTAGCGGGTGGGCCTACGAGCAGTACTTC.